The 2 T cell receptor beta chains in this list originate from one sample, sequenced in a study of cytomegalovirus exposure and HLA in healthy donors. The PCR used 60 Vbeta and 13 Jbeta primers. The protocol was immunoSEQ multiplex PCR, while the TCRdb copy is restricted to in-frame clones and leaves out a portion. The sample lists 95,000 or so clones, just under 70% occurring once. Sequencing input: PBMCs. The receptor set was obtained from a woman aged 45-65 years in good health and CMV-seropositive.

This sequence joins TRBV27 and TRBJ1-1, with TRBD1 matching 7 bases. The CDR3 has 14 residues. Germline V gives CDR1 MNHEY, CDR2 SMNVEV (reference sequence). Trimming cost V 7 bases and J 3 bases; bases outside gene matches: 8. The CDR3 DNA is TGTGCCAGCACCAGACAGGGTGCGTACACTGAAGCTTTCTTT. It yields the protein CASTRQGAYTEAFF.

CDR3 region: CASSHWRVEGQGVVGAFF. The CDR3 DNA follows: TGTGCCAGCAGCCATTGGAGGGTTGAGGGACAGGGAGTTGTCGGTGCTTTCTTT. The rearrangement uses TRBV28 and TRBJ1-1; 9 bases map to TRBD1. Germline V CDR1 and CDR2: MDHEN, SYDVKM. The CDR3 length is 18 residues. V lost 6 bases to trimming and J lost 11 bases; unmatched junction nucleotides: 25.